Below are 6 T cell receptor beta chains sequenced from a single sample in a study of technical replicates of blood from several donors. Clones were read by immunoSEQ multiplex PCR, and TCRdb kept only the in-frame ones, dropping some. Of some 13,000 clones in the sample, 84% were seen once. The sample taken for sequencing was PBMCs. These receptors were taken from a human donor in good health.

This rearrangement joins TRBV13 to TRBJ2-7, with 10 bases lining up with TRBD1. V was clipped by 4 bases and J by 1 base; unmatched bases: 7. The CDR3 spans 16 residues. The germline CDR1 and CDR2 sequences are PRHDT and FYEKMQ (reference sequence). CDR3 sequence: CASSSTDRGLSYEQYF. The CDR3 DNA reads TGTGCCAGCAGCTCGACGGACAGGGGGTTATCCTACGAGCAGTACTTC.

V and J are TRBV6-1 and TRBJ2-5; 8 bases are shared with TRBD2. CDR3 size: 16 residues. From germline, CDR1 is MNHNS and CDR2 SASEGT. Trimming removed 4 bases from V and 1 base from J; junction bases left unmatched: 8. CDR3 sequence: CASSAASGRRQETQYF. CDR3 sequence (DNA): TGTGCCAGCAGTGCTGCTAGCGGGCGCCGCCAAGAGACCCAGTACTTC.

This rearrangement joins TRBV7-9 to TRBJ2-5; maybe TRBD1 (5 bases). Trimming pared 1 base from V and 1 base from J, leaving 13 bases between. The CDR3 is made up of 16 amino acids. Germline V gene data show CDR1 as SEHNR and CDR2 as FQNEAQ (reference sequence). Here the CDR3 DNA reads TGTGCCAGCAGCTTAGGGGGCGAGGCGCTCCAAGAGACCCAGTACTTC. Protein sequence: CASSLGGEALQETQYF.

V usage is TRBV7-9 and J usage is TRBJ2-3, with 7 bases that match TRBD2. The CDR3 length is 16 residues. Germline trimming cut 3 bases from V and 3 bases from J; bases unmatched to any gene: 9. CDR1 and CDR2 from the germline V gene are SEHNR and FQNEAQ (reference sequence). The CDR3 spells CASSLTGGGPTDTQYF. In nucleotides, the CDR3 is TGTGCCAGCAGCTTGACGGGGGGAGGGCCGACAGATACGCAGTATTTT.

This clone appeared a single time. The CDR3 DNA reads TGCGCCAGCAGCTTAGGGACTAGCGGAGTGCAGTTCTTC. As protein: CASSLGTSGVQFF. The genes are TRBV5-1 and TRBJ2-1, with TRBD2 identical over 11 bases. CDR3 length: 13 amino acids. Trimming took 2 bases from V and 12 from J; bases not matched to a gene: 4. CDR1 and CDR2 (germline): SGHRS, YFSETQ.

CDR3 DNA sequence: TGTGCCAGCAGTGAAGCGCGAGGCGGGAGTCACACAGATACGCAGTATTTT. Translating gives CASSEARGGSHTDTQYF. V gene TRBV6-1 combines with J gene TRBJ2-3; TRBD2 aligns across 7 bases. The germline V gene has CDR1 MNHNS and CDR2 SASEGT. This CDR3 comprises 17 residues. J gave up 2 bases and V 0 bases, and 8 bases lay outside the gene matches.